What follows are 20 T cell receptor beta chains derived from one specimen sequenced in a study of T cells in Graves' hyperthyroidism and ophthalmopathy (dated by TCRdb to the late 2010s). The receptor library was made with multiplex PCR. Sequencer: Illumina HiSeq 2000. TCR beta CDR3 regions were amplified from RNA transcripts. A first-round RT-PCR of the TCR CDR3 used the HTBI primer set with the Qiagen OneStep RT-PCR kit. TCRdb applied fastp at Q25 and MiXCR to the public reads, then kept only in-frame beta chains. When rows share a CDR3 protein, they turn into one entry using the most common DNA and genes. For this sample the table gives around 500,000 distinct CDR3 sequences, of which 16% were detected only once. Around 32% of the sample is held by the ten biggest clonotypes. The sequencing sample was made of blood. Every receptor here comes from a woman aged 30 to 39 with Graves' ophthalmopathy.

V usage is TRBV20-1 and J usage is TRBJ2-2; 8 bases fit TRBD1. Germline CDR1 and CDR2: DFQATT and SNEGSKA (reference sequence). Germline trimming cut 6 bases from V and 1 base from J; bases unmatched to any gene: 4. The CDR3 length is 14 residues. The CDR3 sequence is CSAAGQENTGELFF. The CDR3 bases are TGCAGTGCCGCGGGACAGGAGAACACCGGGGAGCTGTTTTTT.

Note on this clonotype: A much more abundant neighbour one base away suggests this may be a read error. The gene calls are TRBV30 and TRBJ1-3; maybe TRBD1 (5 bases). The CDR3 runs to 15 residues. Germline values: CDR1 GTSNPN, CDR2 SVGIG (reference sequence). V lost 0 bases and J 2 bases, leaving 11 bases between the germline ends. As DNA, the CDR3 is TGTGCCTGGAGTGTGGGGGGGACCACTGGAAACACCATATATTTT. Translating it yields CAWSVGGTTGNTIYF.

This chain uses TRBV5-1 with TRBJ1-1; TRBD1 matches 8 bases. Germline V gene sequence: CDR1 SGHRS, CDR2 YFSETQ. CDR3 size: 13 residues. The V segment lost 7 bases and the J segment 6 bases; nucleotides outside the gene matches: 8. CDR3 coding DNA: TGCGCCAGCGGGACAGGAAGGTTACCTGAAGCTTTCTTT. Protein product: CASGTGRLPEAFF.

This clonotype has more than one count but fewer than ten. V is TRBV7-3 and J is TRBJ2-1; 14 bases are a match to TRBD2. CDR1 is SGHTA and CDR2 is FQGTGA in the germline V gene. This CDR3 is built from 18 residues. The V gene end was trimmed by 2 bases and the J gene end by 10 bases; junction bases not matched to a gene: 13. CDR3 amino acids: CASSLEHMGLAGVGEQFF. In nucleotides, the CDR3 is TGTGCCAGCAGCTTAGAGCACATGGGACTAGCGGGAGTAGGCGAGCAGTTCTTC.

This clonotype was recorded many times. The rearrangement uses TRBV4-3 and TRBJ1-5; no firm D call. The V end was cut by 1 base, the J end by 5 bases, with 9 bases between. Germline V CDR1 and CDR2: LGHNA, YSLEER. This CDR3 spans 14 amino acids. This CDR3 reads CASSQVDGYQPQHF. The CDR3, as DNA: TGCGCCAGCAGCCAAGTCGACGGTTATCAGCCCCAGCATTTT.

This clonotype was counted ten times or more. The chain is built from TRBV12-3 or TRBV12-4 and TRBJ2-1; possibly TRBD1 for D (6 bases). V lost 2 bases and J lost 3, with 20 bases in between. The CDR3 contains 18 residues. As DNA, the CDR3 is TGTGCCAGCAGTTTATATGTTGGGGGCAGGGGAAACTACAATGAGCAGTTCTTC. This translates into CASSLYVGGRGNYNEQFF.

This clonotype was recorded at least ten times. The chain uses TRBV7-9 and TRBJ1-1; 12 nucleotides agree with TRBD1. The CDR3 loop spans 19 amino acids. The junction had 13 bases not matched to a gene; V was cut back by 4 bases and J by 1 base. Germline CDR1 is SEHNR and CDR2 is FQNEAQ (reference sequence). The CDR3 sequence is CASSSPRGQGAMRNTEAFF. Here the CDR3 DNA reads TGTGCCAGCAGCTCCCCCCGGGGACAGGGGGCTATGAGGAACACTGAAGCTTTCTTT. Full variable domain (outside the CDR3, taken from reference TRBV7-9 and TRBJ1-1): DTGVSQNPRHKITKRGQNVTFRCDPISEHNRLYWYRQTLGQGPEFLTYFQNEAQLEKSRLLSDRFSAERPKGSFSTLEIQRTEQGDSAMYLCASSSPRGQGAMRNTEAFFGQGTRLTVV.

The V call is TRBV30, the J call TRBJ2-5, with 9 bases that match TRBD2. The germline CDR1 and CDR2 sequences are GTSNPN and SVGIG (reference sequence). The V gene end was trimmed by 0 bases and the J gene end by 5 bases; junction bases not matched to a gene: 7. The CDR3 loop spans 15 amino acids. The CDR3 DNA follows: TGTGCCTGGAGTGTAATAGCGGGAGAGGGGGAGACCCAGTACTTC. It codes for CAWSVIAGEGETQYF.

This clonotype was observed at least ten times. The rearrangement links TRBV18 to TRBJ1-4, with D tentatively TRBD1 (6 bases). This CDR3 comprises 13 residues. Trimming shortened V by 5 bases and J by 5 bases, and 9 bases separated the two germline ends. Germline V gene lookup returns CDR1 KGHSH and CDR2 LQKENI. The CDR3 region has the DNA TGTGCCAGCTCATTGCAGGGGAATGAAAAACTGTTTTTT. Translating it yields CASSLQGNEKLFF.

This chain uses TRBV20-1 with TRBJ2-5, with D maybe TRBD1 (7 bases). CDR3 length: 12 amino acids. Trimming shortened V by 5 bases and J by 5 bases, and 12 bases separated the two germline ends. Germline V lookup: CDR1 DFQATT, CDR2 SNEGSKA (reference sequence). The chain's CDR3 is CSAQQGRETQYF. The CDR3 DNA reads as TGCAGTGCTCAACAGGGGAGGGAGACCCAGTACTTC.

This chain links TRBV18 with TRBJ1-1, with 9 bases matching TRBD1. Germline CDR1 and CDR2: KGHSH and LQKENI. V lost 4 bases, J lost 7 bases, and 1 base stayed unmatched. The CDR3 is 12 amino acids. The CDR3 region is CASSRTGDEAFF. In DNA, the CDR3 is TGTGCCAGCTCACGGACAGGGGATGAAGCTTTCTTT.

This clonotype was recorded at least ten times. The chain recombines TRBV27 with TRBJ2-5; 8 bases are shared with TRBD2. Germline CDR1 MNHEY, CDR2 SMNVEV (reference sequence). The trim removed 1 base at V and 7 bases at J, leaving 8 bases unmatched. CDR3 length: 15 amino acids. CDR3 sequence reads: CASSLLSGSSGTQYF. The DNA of the CDR3 is TGTGCCAGCAGTTTATTAAGCGGGAGCAGTGGGACCCAGTACTTC.

This clonotype was seen only a few times. The genes are TRBV6-1 and TRBJ1-4, with 7 bases aligning to TRBD1. This CDR3 has 14 residues. Germline V lookup: CDR1 MNHNS, CDR2 SASEGT. Trimming removed 4 bases from V and 8 bases from J; junction bases left unmatched: 7. CDR3 nucleotides: TGTGCCAGCAGTGTAGACAGGGTGGACGAAAAACTGTTTTTT. Translation: CASSVDRVDEKLFF.

This clonotype was counted ten times or more. The chain recombines TRBV2 with TRBJ2-7; perhaps TRBD1 as D (6 bases). The germline V and J ends were trimmed by 5 bases and 0 bases, with 17 bases remaining between them. Looked up from germline, CDR1 is SNHLY and CDR2 is FYNNEI. The CDR3 covers 16 residues. In DNA, the CDR3 is TGTGCCAGCAGTACGACTCGTTTACAGGGCTCCTACGAGCAGTACTTC. Translating it yields CASSTTRLQGSYEQYF.

This clonotype was found a few times. The chain couples TRBV27 to TRBJ1-1, with 12 bases lining up with TRBD1. This CDR3 has 14 residues. Germline V gene lookup returns CDR1 MNHEY and CDR2 SMNVEV (reference sequence). Trimming removed 4 bases from V and 12 bases from J; junction bases left unmatched: 9. The CDR3 sequence is CASSSQGTGGGTFF. CDR3 nucleotide sequence: TGTGCCAGCAGTTCGCAAGGGACAGGGGGCGGAACTTTCTTT.

This clonotype was recorded at least ten times. The J gene is TRBJ1-6, the V gene TRBV5-1; 8 bases align to TRBD1. The CDR3 has 15 amino acids. The V segment lost 3 bases and the J segment 8 bases; nucleotides outside the gene matches: 7. The germline V gene has CDR1 SGHRS and CDR2 YFSETQ. In DNA, the CDR3 is TGCGCCAGCAGCTCGAGACAGGGGACTTATTCACCCCTCCACTTT. This translates into CASSSRQGTYSPLHF.

The sample holds many counts of this clonotype. The CDR3 is CAWSVEGNQPQHF. The CDR3 nucleotides are TGTGCCTGGAGTGTTGAGGGAAATCAGCCCCAGCATTTT. The genes are TRBV30 and TRBJ1-5, with D unclear. With 0 bases removed from V and 4 bases from J, the gap between germline ends came to 7 bases. Germline V gene sequence: CDR1 GTSNPN, CDR2 SVGIG (reference sequence). CDR3 length: 13 amino acids.

In its sample, this clonotype was seen many times. The rearrangement uses TRBV7-9 and TRBJ1-1, with a weak D call TRBD1 (6 bases). The germline V gene has CDR1 SEHNR and CDR2 FQNEAQ (reference sequence). Trimming removed 0 bases from V and 4 bases from J, with 12 bases in between. The length of the CDR3 is 15 residues. CDR3 loop: CASSLAGGFFTEAFF. The CDR3 bases are TGTGCCAGCAGCTTAGCCGGGGGCTTCTTCACTGAAGCTTTCTTT.

In regard to this clonotype: A much larger clone sits a single nucleotide away, making a read error possible. The chain recombines TRBV5-6 with TRBJ1-2; D not certain. Germline-derived CDR1 and CDR2 are SGHDT and YYEEEE. The CDR3 consists of 12 residues. The germline V and J ends were trimmed by 0 bases and 8 bases, with 8 bases remaining between them. The CDR3 coding sequence is TGTGCCAGCAGCTTGGTGGGCTGGGGCTACACCTTC. Its translation: CASSLVGWGYTF.

This clonotype was picked up a small number of times. This sequence joins TRBV16 and TRBJ2-7; a weak D match, TRBD2 (6 bases). CDR3 length: 20 amino acids. V was shortened by 4 bases and J by 2 bases, with 30 bases between the two germline ends. Per the germline V gene, CDR1 is KGHSY and CDR2 is FQNENV. The CDR3 protein is CASSRRERARIGGGPYEQYF. CDR3 nucleotide sequence: TGTGCCAGCAGCCGTCGGGAGAGGGCACGGATTGGAGGAGGTCCCTACGAGCAGTACTTC.